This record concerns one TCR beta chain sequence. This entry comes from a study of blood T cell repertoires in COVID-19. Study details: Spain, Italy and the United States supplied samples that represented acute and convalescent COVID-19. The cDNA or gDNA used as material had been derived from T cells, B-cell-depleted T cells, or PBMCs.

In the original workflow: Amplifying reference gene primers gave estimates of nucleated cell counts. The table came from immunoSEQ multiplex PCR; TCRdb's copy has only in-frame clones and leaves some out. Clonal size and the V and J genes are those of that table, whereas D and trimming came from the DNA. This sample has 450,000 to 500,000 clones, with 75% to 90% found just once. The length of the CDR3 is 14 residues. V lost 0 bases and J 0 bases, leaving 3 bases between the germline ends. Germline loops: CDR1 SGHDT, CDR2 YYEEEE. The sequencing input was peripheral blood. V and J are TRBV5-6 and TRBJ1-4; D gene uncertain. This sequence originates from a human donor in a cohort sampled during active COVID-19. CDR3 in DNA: TGTGCCAGCAGCTTGGTCGCAACTAATGAAAAACTGTTTTTT. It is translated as CASSLVATNEKLFF.